Following are 4 T cell receptor beta chains from one sample sequenced in a study of shared clonotypes between healthy human individuals. Generated by immunoSEQ multiplex PCR, the TCRdb table keeps only in-frame clones and is missing some. The table has roughly 2.5 million clones, 90% to 95% seen once. Sequencing input: naive CD4+ T cells sorted from blood. Noted subset: CD45RA+ positively selected. Every receptor here comes from a man between 18 and 29 years old in good health.

The chain joins TRBV30 to TRBJ1-4, with TRBD1 matching over 12 bases. Germline V lookup: CDR1 GTSNPN, CDR2 SVGIG (reference sequence). V shed 3 bases and J 8 bases; nucleotides not matched to a gene: 4. This CDR3 spans 14 amino acids. Here the CDR3 reads CAWRRGTGGEKLFF. CDR3 DNA sequence: TGTGCCTGGAGGCGGGGGACAGGGGGCGAAAAACTGTTTTTT.

This chain uses TRBV28 with TRBJ2-3; 12 positions agree with TRBD2. V lost 4 bases and J lost 13; bases outside the gene matches: 9. Germline V lookup: CDR1 MDHEN, CDR2 SYDVKM. This CDR3 is 14 amino acids long. The DNA for the CDR3 is TGTGCCAGCAGTTGGATAAGACTAGCGGGGGAGGAGTATTTT. Its protein is CASSWIRLAGEEYF.

This clone occurred once. The chain recombines TRBV27 with TRBJ2-1; no reliable D call. Per germline, CDR1 MNHEY and CDR2 SMNVEV (reference sequence). V was pared by 4 bases and J by 4 bases, with 17 bases between. The CDR3 runs 16 residues. CDR3 residues: CASSSRQPLRYNEQFF. CDR3 DNA sequence: TGTGCCAGCAGTTCCCGCCAGCCCCTAAGGTACAATGAGCAGTTCTTC.

The gene calls are TRBV5-4 and TRBJ2-7; 11 bases match TRBD2. This CDR3 has 17 amino acids. CDR1 and CDR2 from the germline V gene are SGHNT and YYREEE (reference sequence). V lost 0 bases and J lost 7; bases outside the gene matches: 12. The CDR3 nucleotides are TGTGCCAGCAGCTTGGCAGGGGGTGGGGGACTAGCGGTGGAGCAGTACTTC. It yields the protein CASSLAGGGGLAVEQYF.